Listed here is a single TCR beta chain. TCRdb ran MiXCR on the RT-PCR reads and lists one entry per CDR3 protein. Of more than 550,000 distinct CDR3 sequences listed, approximately 14% are singletons. The CDR3 extends over 15 amino acids. Trimming stripped 2 bases from V and 5 bases from J, with 16 bases between. The V gene's germline CDR1 is SGDLS and CDR2 YYNGEE. Material for sequencing was memory CD4+ T cells from blood. The receptor comes from a female donor in good health, serving as a healthy control. The J gene is TRBJ1-1, the V gene TRBV9; weak D call: TRBD1 (5 bases). CDR3 nucleotide sequence: TGTGCCAGCAGCGTTCGACAGTTAGCGGCAACTGAAGCTTTCTTT. This codes for CASSVRQLAATEAFF.